This T cell receptor (beta chain) was profiled in a study of identical twins. This clonotype came up many times. Antigen: not known. Trimming cost V 1 base and J 1 base, with 4 bases left between them. CDR1 and CDR2 from the germline V gene are DFQATT and SNEGSKA (reference sequence). The CDR3 is 12 residues long. In TCRdb, the 5' RACE reads were re-called with MiXCR into one record per CDR3 protein. The sample records roughly 710,000 distinct CDR3 sequences, over 5% being singletons. Overall study findings and caveats: Those out-of-frame alpha sequences shared by twins showed an excess of low generation probability.

This clonotype was obtained from a man aged 18 to 30 in good health. The sample comprised naive T cells sorted from blood. The J gene is TRBJ2-5, the V gene TRBV20-1; the D is unclear. The CDR3: CSARGIQETQYF. For the CDR3, the DNA is TGCAGTGCTAGAGGGATCCAAGAGACCCAGTACTTC.